This T cell receptor beta chain was identified during a study of T cells in Graves' hyperthyroidism and ophthalmopathy. Diagnosis rested on symptoms, serum thyroxine and TRAb, thyroid ultrasound, and orbital computed tomography. Per germline, CDR1 SGHTA and CDR2 FQGTGA. The CDR3 spans 16 residues. After removal of 5 bases from V and 3 bases from J, the junction contained 5 bases not matched to a gene. Amplification of TCR beta CDR3 regions used RNA as the template. First-round RT-PCR with HTBI primers amplified the TCR CDR3 region. TCRdb called the multiplex PCR reads again in MiXCR, with one record for every CDR3 protein. The repertoire has a few hundred thousand distinct CDR3 sequences, 46% of them found once; the top ten carry about 8.2%.

This sequence was found in a woman aged 18-29 years with Graves' hyperthyroidism. This rearrangement joins TRBV7-3 to TRBJ2-2, with 11 bases aligning to TRBD2. The sequenced sample was peripheral blood or thyroid tissue (not recorded which). CDR3 DNA sequence: TGTGCCAGCAGCCCCGGGACTAGCGGCCACACCGGGGAGCTGTTTTTT. It encodes CASSPGTSGHTGELFF. Full variable domain (remainder filled in from reference TRBV7-3 and TRBJ2-2): GAGVSQTPSNKVTEKGKYVELRCDPISGHTALYWYRQSLGQGPEFLIYFQGTGAADDSGLPNDRFFAVRPEGSVSTLKIQRTERGDSAVYLCASSPGTSGHTGELFFGEGSRLTVL.